What follows is one TCR beta chain and its context. Its antigen is unknown. These data originate in a study of radiation and T cells in renal cell carcinoma. Findings and limits, study-wide: Top tumor clonotypes rose in blood 2 weeks post-radiation, then contracted. Pretreatment tumor biopsies were lacking, so baseline clonotypes are unknown.

The V segment lost 3 bases and the J segment 0 bases; nucleotides outside the gene matches: 5. Germline V gene lookup returns CDR1 MNHNY and CDR2 SVGAGI (reference sequence). The CDR3 has 16 residues. Sample time point: blood 4 weeks post-SBRT, at nephrectomy. Described treatment: 15 Gy SBRT to primary tumor, nephrectomy 4 weeks later. Nephrectomy followed 15 Gy stereotactic body radiation by 4 weeks. Blood was sampled at baseline, 2 weeks and 4 weeks after SBRT. The data were produced by immunoSEQ multiplex PCR, yet TCRdb's version contains in-frame clones alone and is incomplete. The repertoire includes over 60,000 clones, approximately 87% of them detected once, and over 2% sits in the top ten.

The chain uses TRBV6-6 and TRBJ2-1; 7 nucleotides match TRBD2. Sequenced here: blood, sampled from a patient whose treatment included radiotherapy and nephrectomy. The receptor was derived from a woman aged 60-70 years with renal cell carcinoma. The CDR3: CASSYYGGSSYNEQFF. CDR3 DNA: TGTGCCAGCAGTTATTATGGCGGGAGCTCCTACAATGAGCAGTTCTTC.